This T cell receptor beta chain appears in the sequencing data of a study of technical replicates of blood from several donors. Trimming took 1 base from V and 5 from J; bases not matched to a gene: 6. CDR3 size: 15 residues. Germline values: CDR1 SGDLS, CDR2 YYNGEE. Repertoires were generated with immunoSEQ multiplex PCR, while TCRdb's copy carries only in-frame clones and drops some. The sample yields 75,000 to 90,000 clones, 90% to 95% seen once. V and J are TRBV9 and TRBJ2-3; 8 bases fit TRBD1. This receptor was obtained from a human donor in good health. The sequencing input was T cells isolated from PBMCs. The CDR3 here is CASSVRGQGQDTQYF. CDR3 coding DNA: TGTGCCAGCAGCGTAAGAGGACAGGGCCAAGATACGCAGTATTTT.